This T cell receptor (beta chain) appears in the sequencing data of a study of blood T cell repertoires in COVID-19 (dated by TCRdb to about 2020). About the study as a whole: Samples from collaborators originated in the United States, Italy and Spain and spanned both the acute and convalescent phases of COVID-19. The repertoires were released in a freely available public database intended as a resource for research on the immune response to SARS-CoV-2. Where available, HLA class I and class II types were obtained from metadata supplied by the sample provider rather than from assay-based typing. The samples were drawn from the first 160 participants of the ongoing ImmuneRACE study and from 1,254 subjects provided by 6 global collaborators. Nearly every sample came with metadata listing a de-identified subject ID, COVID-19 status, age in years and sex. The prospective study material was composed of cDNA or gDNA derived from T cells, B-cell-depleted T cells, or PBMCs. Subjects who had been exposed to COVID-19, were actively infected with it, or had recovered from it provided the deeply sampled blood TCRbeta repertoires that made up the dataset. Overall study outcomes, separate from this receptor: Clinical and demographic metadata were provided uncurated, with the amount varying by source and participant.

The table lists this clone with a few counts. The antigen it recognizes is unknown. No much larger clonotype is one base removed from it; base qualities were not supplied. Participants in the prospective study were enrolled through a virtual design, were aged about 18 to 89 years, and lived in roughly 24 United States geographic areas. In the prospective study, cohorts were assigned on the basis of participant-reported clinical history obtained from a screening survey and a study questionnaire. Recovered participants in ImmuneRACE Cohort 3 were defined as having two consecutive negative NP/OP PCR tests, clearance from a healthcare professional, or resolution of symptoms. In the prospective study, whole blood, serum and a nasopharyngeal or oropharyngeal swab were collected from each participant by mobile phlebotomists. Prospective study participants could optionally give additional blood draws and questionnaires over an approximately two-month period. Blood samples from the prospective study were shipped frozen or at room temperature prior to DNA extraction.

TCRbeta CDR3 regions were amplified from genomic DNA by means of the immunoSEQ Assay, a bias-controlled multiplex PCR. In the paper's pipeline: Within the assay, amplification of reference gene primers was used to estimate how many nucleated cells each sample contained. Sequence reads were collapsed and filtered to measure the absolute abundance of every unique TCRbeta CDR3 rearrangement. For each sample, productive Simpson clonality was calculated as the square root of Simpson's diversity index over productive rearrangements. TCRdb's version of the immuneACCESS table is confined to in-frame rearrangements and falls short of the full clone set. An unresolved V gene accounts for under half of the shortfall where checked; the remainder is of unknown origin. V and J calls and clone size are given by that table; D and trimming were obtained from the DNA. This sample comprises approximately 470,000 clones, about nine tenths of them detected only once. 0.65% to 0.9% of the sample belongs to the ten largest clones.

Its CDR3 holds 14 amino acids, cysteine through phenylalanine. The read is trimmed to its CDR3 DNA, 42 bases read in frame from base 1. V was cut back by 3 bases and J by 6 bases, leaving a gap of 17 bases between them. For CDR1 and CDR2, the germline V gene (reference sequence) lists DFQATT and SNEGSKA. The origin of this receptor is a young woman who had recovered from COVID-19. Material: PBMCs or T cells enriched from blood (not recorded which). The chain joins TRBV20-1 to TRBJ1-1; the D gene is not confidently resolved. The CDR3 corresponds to CSASSGIGIAEAFF. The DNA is TGCAGTGCTAGTTCGGGGATCGGAATCGCTGAAGCTTTCTTT.